This T cell receptor beta chain was recorded in a study of OX40 agonist ivuxolimab in advanced cancers. The wider study: Patients received ivuxolimab, an intravenous treatment, every 2 weeks at 0.01 to 10 mg/kg. The dose-escalation cohort had hepatocellular carcinoma, melanoma, renal cell or head and neck cancer.

The study's findings and limits: Antigen targets of the expanded peripheral T cells went undetermined. Expanded clones tended on average to be more numerous among CD8+ T cells than CD4+.

Per germline, CDR1 MNHEY and CDR2 SVGAGI. Trimming stripped 6 bases from V and 4 bases from J, with 13 bases between. CDR3 length: 15 amino acids. Method: immunoSEQ multiplex PCR; TCRdb's copy keeps in-frame clones and lacks some. The data contain 75,000 to 95,000 clones, 85% of them singletons. About this clone: The target antigen is unknown.

The genes are TRBV6-5 and TRBJ1-6, with a weak D call TRBD1 (5 bases). The sequencing used CD4+ or CD8+ T cells sorted from blood, collected in a trial of the OX40 agonist ivuxolimab. The source is an adult with an advanced solid tumor such as melanoma, head and neck, liver or kidney cancer. Written as DNA, the CDR3 is TGTGCCAGCAGCTCCCGGGACTATTATAATTCACCCCTCCACTTT. This sequence encodes CASSSRDYYNSPLHF.